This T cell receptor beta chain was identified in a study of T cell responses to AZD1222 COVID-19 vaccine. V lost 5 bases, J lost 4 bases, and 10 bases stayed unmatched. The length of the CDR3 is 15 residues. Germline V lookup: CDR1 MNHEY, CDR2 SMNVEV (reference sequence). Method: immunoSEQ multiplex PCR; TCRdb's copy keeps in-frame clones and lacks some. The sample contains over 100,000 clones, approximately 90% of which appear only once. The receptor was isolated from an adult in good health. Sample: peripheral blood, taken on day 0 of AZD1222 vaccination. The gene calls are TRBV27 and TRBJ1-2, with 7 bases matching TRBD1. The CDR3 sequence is CASSPNAGTVYGYTF. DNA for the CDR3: TGTGCCAGCAGTCCAAATGCCGGGACAGTCTATGGCTACACCTTC.